The rows below give T cell receptor beta chains drawn from one sample of a study of regulatory T cells in long-lasting Graves disease. TCRdb reanalysed the multiplex PCR reads using MiXCR and keeps one entry per CDR3 protein. Altogether about 470,000 distinct CDR3 sequences are present, 20% to 25% being singletons, with the ten largest covering less than 9%. The input for sequencing was peripheral blood mononuclear cells (PBMCs), taken when the disease was refractory, from a patient treated with antithyroid drugs. The receptors shown here come from a female donor with Graves disease. Both conserved end residues are part of each CDR3. Fields, in order: V gene, D gene, J gene, clone size, CDR3 DNA, CDR3 protein. A D gene is named only where the DNA matches it firmly. The size entry is marked missing in some rows and otherwise reads once, few, many or a size class.

V: TRBV7-9; D: .; J: TRBJ2-5; size: few; DNA: TGTGCCAGCAGCTTACCACAGGGTAACCAAGAGACCCAGTACTTC; CDR3: CASSLPQGNQETQYF
V: TRBV9; D: .; J: TRBJ2-5; size: few; DNA: TGTGCCAGCAGCGTTAGCTCCTCGTTTGGGACCCAGTACTTC; CDR3: CASSVSSSFGTQYF
V: TRBV6-1; D: TRBD1; J: TRBJ2-7; size: .; DNA: TGTGCCAGCAGGCGGATAGGGGGGACAGGGGCCGGCTACGAGCAGTACTTC; CDR3: CASRRIGGTGAGYEQYF
V: TRBV11-2; D: .; J: TRBJ2-1; size: few; DNA: TGCGCCTGCCAGGCCTCCTACAATGAGCAGTTCTTC; CDR3: CACQASYNEQFF
V: TRBV28; D: TRBD1; J: TRBJ2-5; size: many; DNA: TGTGCCAGCAGTTTGCTTCCGGACAGGGGAAAGACCCAGTACTTC; CDR3: CASSLLPDRGKTQYF
V: TRBV20-1; D: TRBD2; J: TRBJ2-3; size: .; DNA: TGCAGTGCTAGAGCAACTGGGAGCGGGGCCCCAGATACGCAGTATTTT; CDR3: CSARATGSGAPDTQYF
V: TRBV28; D: .; J: TRBJ1-1; size: many; DNA: TGTGCCAGCACCATCACCCCCCTTGAAGCTTTCTTT; CDR3: CASTITPLEAFF
V: TRBV11-2; D: .; J: TRBJ1-5; size: many; DNA: TGTGCCAGCAGCTTACGGGGAGATCAGCCCCAGCATTTT; CDR3: CASSLRGDQPQHF
V: TRBV28; D: .; J: TRBJ1-2; size: many; DNA: TGTGCCAGCAGTTCCCACACCTATGGCTACACCTTC; CDR3: CASSSHTYGYTF
V: TRBV3-1; D: TRBD2; J: TRBJ2-7; size: .; DNA: TGTGCCAGCAGCCCCGTCGCGGGGGTCTCCTACGAGCAGTACTTC; CDR3: CASSPVAGVSYEQYF
V: TRBV12-3/TRBV12-4; D: .; J: TRBJ2-2; size: many; DNA: TGTGCCAGCAGCCCAAGTAAGCGGCTTAACACCGGGGAGCTGTTTTTT; CDR3: CASSPSKRLNTGELFF
V: TRBV7-2; D: .; J: TRBJ2-4; size: few; DNA: TGTGCCAGCAGCCTGGCTATGGGGCAGGTCGGAAACATTCAGTACTTC; CDR3: CASSLAMGQVGNIQYF
V: TRBV2; D: .; J: TRBJ2-1; size: .; DNA: TGTGCCAGCAGTGAAGAAGGGGGACGGAATGAGCAGTTCTTC; CDR3: CASSEEGGRNEQFF
V: TRBV9; D: TRBD1; J: TRBJ2-7; size: few; DNA: TGTGCCAGCAGCCCCCAGGACAGGGGAATAACGTACTTC; CDR3: CASSPQDRGITYF
V: TRBV6-2/TRBV6-3; D: .; J: TRBJ2-7; size: many; DNA: TGTGCCAGCAGTTACCCAGACGGACCGAGAACTCCTCACGAGCAGTACTTC; CDR3: CASSYPDGPRTPHEQYF
V: TRBV14; D: .; J: TRBJ2-5; size: .; DNA: TGTGCCAGCAGCCAAGGGATCGAAGAGACCCAGTACTTC; CDR3: CASSQGIEETQYF
V: TRBV28; D: .; J: TRBJ1-2; size: many; DNA: TGTGCCAGCAGTAATTTTGGGGTGGCTGGCTACACCTTC; CDR3: CASSNFGVAGYTF
V: TRBV11-2; D: .; J: TRBJ1-1; size: .; DNA: TGTGCCAGCAGCTTCCTTCTTGGAGCCCGGCGGAACACTGAAGCTTTCTTT; CDR3: CASSFLLGARRNTEAFF
V: TRBV29-1; D: TRBD1; J: TRBJ1-2; size: many; DNA: TGCAGCGCCGACCGGAGGGACAGGGTAGGCTATGGCTACACCTTC; CDR3: CSADRRDRVGYGYTF
V: TRBV9; D: .; J: TRBJ1-2; size: .; DNA: TGTGCCAGCAGCCCACTTGGCATAGACGGAGCTAACTATGGCTACACCTTC; CDR3: CASSPLGIDGANYGYTF
V: TRBV27; D: .; J: TRBJ2-7; size: .; DNA: TGTGCCAGCGCAACACAGGCGACCTACGAGCAGTACTTC; CDR3: CASATQATYEQYF
V: TRBV28; D: TRBD1; J: TRBJ1-2; size: many; DNA: TGTGCCAGCAGTTTATCCCTAACAGGGGTGAATCCCTATGGCTACACCTTC; CDR3: CASSLSLTGVNPYGYTF
V: TRBV7-9; D: .; J: TRBJ1-3; size: .; DNA: TGTGCCAGCAGCTTAATAGTTGGAAACACCATATATTTT; CDR3: CASSLIVGNTIYF
V: TRBV7-9; D: .; J: TRBJ1-2; size: few; DNA: TGTGCCAGCAGCTTAAGTGAAGGGGATGGCTACACCTTC; CDR3: CASSLSEGDGYTF
V: TRBV11-3; D: TRBD1; J: TRBJ2-5; size: few; DNA: TGTGCCAGCAGCAAGGGACAGAGGGAGACCCAGTACTTC; CDR3: CASSKGQRETQYF
V: TRBV5-1; D: TRBD1; J: TRBJ1-1; size: many; DNA: TGCGCCAGCAGCTTGGCATCAGGGGGCAGAGACACTGAAGCTTTCTTT; CDR3: CASSLASGGRDTEAFF
V: TRBV29-1; D: .; J: TRBJ2-7; size: few; DNA: TGCAGCGTTGCGAAGGGCGGAAGCCCGGACTACGAGCAGTACTTC; CDR3: CSVAKGGSPDYEQYF
V: TRBV4-1; D: .; J: TRBJ2-7; size: once; DNA: TGCGCCAGCAGCCAAGATAGGGTTAACTACGAGCAGTACTTC; CDR3: CASSQDRVNYEQYF
V: TRBV6-5; D: .; J: TRBJ1-5; size: .; DNA: TGTGCCAGCAGTTACTCGGCGACCAATCAGCCCCAGCATTTT; CDR3: CASSYSATNQPQHF
V: TRBV5-1; D: .; J: TRBJ1-1; size: .; DNA: TGCGCCAGCAGCTTGGCCGGGAAGGCTAATGAAGCTTTCTTT; CDR3: CASSLAGKANEAFF
V: TRBV6-2/TRBV6-3; D: .; J: TRBJ2-5; size: .; DNA: TGTGCCAGCAGTTACTTTCTGGAGACCCAGTACTTC; CDR3: CASSYFLETQYF
V: TRBV6-1; D: .; J: TRBJ2-2; size: .; DNA: TGTGCCGTCCTGATGAACACCGGGGAGCTGTTTTTT; CDR3: CAVLMNTGELFF
V: TRBV6-5; D: .; J: TRBJ1-5; size: many; DNA: TGTGCCAGCAGTTACGCTCCCGGGGTGGGCCAAGATCAGCCCCAGCATTTT; CDR3: CASSYAPGVGQDQPQHF
V: TRBV7-2; D: .; J: TRBJ2-5; size: many; DNA: TGTGCCAGCAGCTCCCGGGCCTGGTACCAAGAGACCCAGTACTTC; CDR3: CASSSRAWYQETQYF
V: TRBV18; D: .; J: TRBJ2-7; size: .; DNA: TGTGCCAGCTCACCACCCAGCGGTCTTGGCGAGCAGTACTTC; CDR3: CASSPPSGLGEQYF